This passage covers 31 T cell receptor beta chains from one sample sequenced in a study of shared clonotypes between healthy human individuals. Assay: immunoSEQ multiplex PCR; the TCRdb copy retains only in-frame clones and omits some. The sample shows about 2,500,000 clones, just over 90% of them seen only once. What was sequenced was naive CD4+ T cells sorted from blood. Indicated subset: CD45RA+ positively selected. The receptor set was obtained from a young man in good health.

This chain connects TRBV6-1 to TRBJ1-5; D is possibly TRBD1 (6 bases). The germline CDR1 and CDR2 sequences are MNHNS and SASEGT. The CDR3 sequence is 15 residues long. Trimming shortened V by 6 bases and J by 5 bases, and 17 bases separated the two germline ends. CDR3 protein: CASRSGQIWDQPQHF. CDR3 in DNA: TGTGCCAGCAGGTCGGGACAAATCTGGGATCAGCCCCAGCATTTT.

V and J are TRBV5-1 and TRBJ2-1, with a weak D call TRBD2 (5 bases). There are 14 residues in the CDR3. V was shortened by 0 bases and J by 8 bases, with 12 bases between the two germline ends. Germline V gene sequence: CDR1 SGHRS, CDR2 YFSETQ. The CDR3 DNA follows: TGCGCCAGCAGCTTGGGAGCGGTGGGCGATGAGCAGTTCTTC. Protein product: CASSLGAVGDEQFF.

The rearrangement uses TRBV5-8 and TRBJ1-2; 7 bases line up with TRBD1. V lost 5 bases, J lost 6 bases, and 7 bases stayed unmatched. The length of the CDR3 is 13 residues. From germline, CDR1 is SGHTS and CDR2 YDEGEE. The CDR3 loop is CASRLTGSNGYTF. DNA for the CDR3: TGTGCCAGCAGATTGACAGGGTCCAATGGCTACACCTTC.

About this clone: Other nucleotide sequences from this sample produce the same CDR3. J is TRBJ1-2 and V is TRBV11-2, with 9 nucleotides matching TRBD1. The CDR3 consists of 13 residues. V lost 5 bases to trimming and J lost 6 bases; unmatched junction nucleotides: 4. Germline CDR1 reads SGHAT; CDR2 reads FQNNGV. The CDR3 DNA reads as TGTGCCAGCAGCCTGGACAGGGGAGATGGCTACACCTTC. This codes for CASSLDRGDGYTF.

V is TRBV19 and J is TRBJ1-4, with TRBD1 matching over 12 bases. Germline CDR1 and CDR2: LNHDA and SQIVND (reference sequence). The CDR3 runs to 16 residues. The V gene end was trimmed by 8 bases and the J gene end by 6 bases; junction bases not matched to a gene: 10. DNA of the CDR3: TGTGCCAGTGACAGGGACAGGGGGCGAAGGTATGAAAAACTGTTTTTT. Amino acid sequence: CASDRDRGRRYEKLFF.

As DNA, the CDR3 is TGTGCCTGGACCAACATGAACACTGAAGCTTTCTTT. Protein: CAWTNMNTEAFF. This rearrangement joins TRBV30 to TRBJ1-1; D is undetermined. V gave up 4 bases and J gave up 0 bases, with 6 bases separating them. CDR3 length: 12 residues. Germline CDR1 reads GTSNPN; CDR2 reads SVGIG (reference sequence).

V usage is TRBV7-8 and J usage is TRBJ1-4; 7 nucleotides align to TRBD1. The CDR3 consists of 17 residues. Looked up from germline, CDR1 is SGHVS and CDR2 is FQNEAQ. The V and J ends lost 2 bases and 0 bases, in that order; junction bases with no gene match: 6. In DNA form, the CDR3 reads TGTGCCAGCAGCTTACGGACAGGACACGCAACTAATGAAAAACTGTTTTTT. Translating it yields CASSLRTGHATNEKLFF.

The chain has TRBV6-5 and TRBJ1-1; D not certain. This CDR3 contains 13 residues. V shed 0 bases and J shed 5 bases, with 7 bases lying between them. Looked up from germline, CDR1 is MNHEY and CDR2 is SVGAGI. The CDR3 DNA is TGTGCCAGCAGTTACTCCTTGGGGACTGAAGCTTTCTTT. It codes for CASSYSLGTEAFF.

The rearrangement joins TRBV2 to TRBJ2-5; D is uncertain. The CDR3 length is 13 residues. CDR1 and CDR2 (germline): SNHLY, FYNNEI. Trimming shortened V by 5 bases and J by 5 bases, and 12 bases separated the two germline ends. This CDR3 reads CASSRSLPETQYF. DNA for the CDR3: TGTGCCAGCAGTCGGAGCCTCCCGGAGACCCAGTACTTC.

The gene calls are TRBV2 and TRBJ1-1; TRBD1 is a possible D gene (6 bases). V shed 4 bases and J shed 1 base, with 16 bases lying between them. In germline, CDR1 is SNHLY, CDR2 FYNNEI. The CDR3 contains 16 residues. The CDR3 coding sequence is TGTGCCAGCAGTGGCCTCCAGGGGTTACGGAACACTGAAGCTTTCTTT. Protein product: CASSGLQGLRNTEAFF.

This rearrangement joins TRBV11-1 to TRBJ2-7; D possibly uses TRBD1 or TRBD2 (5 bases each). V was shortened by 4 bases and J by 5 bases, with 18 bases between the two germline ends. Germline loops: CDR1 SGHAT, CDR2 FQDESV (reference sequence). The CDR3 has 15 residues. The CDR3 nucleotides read TGTGCCAGCAGCTCGGGGCCTATCACTCCCCACGAGCAGTACTTC. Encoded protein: CASSSGPITPHEQYF.

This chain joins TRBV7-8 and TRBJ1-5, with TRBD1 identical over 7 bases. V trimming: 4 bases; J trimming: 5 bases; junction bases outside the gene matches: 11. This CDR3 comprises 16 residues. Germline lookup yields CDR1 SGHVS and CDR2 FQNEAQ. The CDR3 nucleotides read TGTGCCAGCAGCTGGGGTACGAGGGGGCTGGATCAGCCCCAGCATTTT. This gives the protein CASSWGTRGLDQPQHF.

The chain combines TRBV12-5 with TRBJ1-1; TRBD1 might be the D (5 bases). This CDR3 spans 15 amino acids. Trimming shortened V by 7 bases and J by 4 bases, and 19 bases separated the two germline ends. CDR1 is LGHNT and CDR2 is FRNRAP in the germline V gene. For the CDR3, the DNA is TGTGCTAGTGCCCCGGACGGGGCCCGGGCCACTGAAGCTTTCTTT. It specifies CASAPDGARATEAFF.

The DNA of the CDR3 is TGTGCCAGCAGCGCGACAGGGGGCCACAATCAGCCCCAGCATTTT. Translated: CASSATGGHNQPQHF. J is TRBJ1-5 and V is TRBV9; TRBD1 agrees at 10 bases. V lost 3 bases and J lost 3; bases outside the gene matches: 3. The length of the CDR3 is 15 residues. Germline V lookup: CDR1 SGDLS, CDR2 YYNGEE.

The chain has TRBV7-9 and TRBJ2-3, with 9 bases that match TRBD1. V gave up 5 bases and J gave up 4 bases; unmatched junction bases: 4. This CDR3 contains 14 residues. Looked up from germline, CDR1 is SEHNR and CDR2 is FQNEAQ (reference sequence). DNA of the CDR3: TGTGCCAGCAGCCCGACAGGGGGTCCAGATACGCAGTATTTT. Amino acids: CASSPTGGPDTQYF.

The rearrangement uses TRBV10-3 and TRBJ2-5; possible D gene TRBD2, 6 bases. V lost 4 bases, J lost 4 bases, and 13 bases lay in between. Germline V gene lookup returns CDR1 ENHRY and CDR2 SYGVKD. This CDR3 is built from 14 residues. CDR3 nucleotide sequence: TGTGCCATCAGTGGTCTATTGGGAGGAGAGACCCAGTACTTC. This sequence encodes CAISGLLGGETQYF.

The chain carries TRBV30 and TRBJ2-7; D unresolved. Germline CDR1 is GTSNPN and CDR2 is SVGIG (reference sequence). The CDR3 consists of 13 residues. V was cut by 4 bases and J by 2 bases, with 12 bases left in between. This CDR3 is CAWKATGTYEQYF. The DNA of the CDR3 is TGTGCCTGGAAGGCCACTGGTACCTACGAGCAGTACTTC.

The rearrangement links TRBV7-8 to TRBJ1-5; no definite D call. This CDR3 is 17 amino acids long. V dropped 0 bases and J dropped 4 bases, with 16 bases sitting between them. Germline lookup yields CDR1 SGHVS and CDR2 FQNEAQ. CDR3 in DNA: TGTGCCAGCAGCTTAGCCTTCTTTCCGGGCGCGAATCAGCCCCAGCATTTT. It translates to CASSLAFFPGANQPQHF.

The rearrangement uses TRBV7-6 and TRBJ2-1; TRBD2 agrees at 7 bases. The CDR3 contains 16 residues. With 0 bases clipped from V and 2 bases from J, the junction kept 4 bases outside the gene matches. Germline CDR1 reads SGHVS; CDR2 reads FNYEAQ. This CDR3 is CASSLASGKAYNEQFF. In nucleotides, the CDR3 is TGTGCCAGCAGCTTAGCGAGCGGGAAGGCCTACAATGAGCAGTTCTTC. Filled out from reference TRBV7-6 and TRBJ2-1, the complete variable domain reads GAGVSQSPRYKVTKRGQDVALRCDPISGHVSLYWYRQALGQGPEFLTYFNYEAQQDKSGLPNDRFSAERPEGSISTLTIQRTEQRDSAMYRCASSLASGKAYNEQFFGPGTRLTVL.

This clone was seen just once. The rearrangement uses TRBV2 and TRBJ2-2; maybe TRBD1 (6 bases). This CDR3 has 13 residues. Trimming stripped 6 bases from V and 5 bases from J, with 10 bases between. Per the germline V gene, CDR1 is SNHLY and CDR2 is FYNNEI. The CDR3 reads CASRGTWTGELFF. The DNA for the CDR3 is TGTGCCAGCAGGGGGACATGGACCGGGGAGCTGTTTTTT.

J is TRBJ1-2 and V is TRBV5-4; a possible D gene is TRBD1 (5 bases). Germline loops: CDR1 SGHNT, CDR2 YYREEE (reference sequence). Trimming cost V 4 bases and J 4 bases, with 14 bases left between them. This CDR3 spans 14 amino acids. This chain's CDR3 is CASSPRDGSYGYTF. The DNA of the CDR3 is TGTGCCAGCAGCCCCCGGGACGGTTCCTATGGCTACACCTTC. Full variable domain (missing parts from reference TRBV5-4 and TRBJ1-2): ETGVTQSPTHLIKTRGQQVTLRCSSQSGHNTVSWYQQALGQGPQFIFQYYREEENGRGNFPPRFSGLQFPNYSSELNVNALELDDSALYLCASSPRDGSYGYTFGSGTRLTVV.

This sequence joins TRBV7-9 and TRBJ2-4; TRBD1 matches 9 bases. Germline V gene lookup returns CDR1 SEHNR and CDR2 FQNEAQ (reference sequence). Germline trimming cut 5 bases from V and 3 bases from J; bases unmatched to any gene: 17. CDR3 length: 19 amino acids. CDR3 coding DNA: TGTGCCAGCAGCCCCGAGGGGTGGGACAGGGAGAGTGACAAAAACATTCAGTACTTC. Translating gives CASSPEGWDRESDKNIQYF.

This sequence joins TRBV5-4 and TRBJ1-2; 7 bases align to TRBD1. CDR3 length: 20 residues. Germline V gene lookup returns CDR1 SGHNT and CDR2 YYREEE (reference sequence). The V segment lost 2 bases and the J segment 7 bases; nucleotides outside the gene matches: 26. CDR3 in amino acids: CASSFLQGETIRLGYSGYTF. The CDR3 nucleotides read TGTGCCAGCAGCTTTCTTCAGGGGGAGACTATCCGGTTAGGGTACTCTGGCTACACCTTC.

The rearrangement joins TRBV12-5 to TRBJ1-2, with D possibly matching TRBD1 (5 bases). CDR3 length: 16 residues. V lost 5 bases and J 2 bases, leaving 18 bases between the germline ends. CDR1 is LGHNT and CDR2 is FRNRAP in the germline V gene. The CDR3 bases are TGTGCTAGTGGTACAGTTTGGGGGGGGTCCAACTATGGCTACACCTTC. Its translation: CASGTVWGGSNYGYTF. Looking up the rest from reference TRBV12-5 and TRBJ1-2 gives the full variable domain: DARVTQTPRHKVTEMGQEVTMRCQPILGHNTVFWYRQTMMQGLELLAYFRNRAPLDDSGMPKDRFSAEMPDATLATLKIQPSEPRDSAVYFCASGTVWGGSNYGYTFGSGTRLTVV.

The CDR3 spells CASSMAGRVNEQFF. DNA of the CDR3: TGTGCCAGTAGTATGGCGGGGAGAGTCAATGAGCAGTTCTTC. The J gene is TRBJ2-1, the V gene TRBV19; D is possibly TRBD2 (6 bases). From germline, CDR1 is LNHDA and CDR2 SQIVND (reference sequence). With 3 bases removed from V and 6 bases from J, the gap between germline ends came to 12 bases. This CDR3 comprises 14 residues.

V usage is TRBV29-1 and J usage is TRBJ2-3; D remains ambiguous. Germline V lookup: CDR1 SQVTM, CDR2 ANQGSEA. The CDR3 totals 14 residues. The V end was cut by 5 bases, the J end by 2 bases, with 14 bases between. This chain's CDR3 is CSVRPPRNTDTQYF. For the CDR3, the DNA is TGCAGCGTTCGTCCCCCTAGGAACACAGATACGCAGTATTTT.

The CDR3 DNA follows: TGTGCCAGTAGGAGCGGGAGGGCCACGGATGAGCAGTTCTTC. The encoded protein is CASRSGRATDEQFF. The V and J genes are TRBV19 and TRBJ2-1; 10 bases are shared with TRBD2. This CDR3 spans 14 amino acids. The germline gives CDR1 LNHDA, CDR2 SQIVND (reference sequence). The trim removed 6 bases at V and 8 bases at J, leaving 7 bases unmatched. The variable domain in full, with the rest retrieved from reference TRBV19 and TRBJ2-1, is DGGITQSPKYLFRKEGQNVTLSCEQNLNHDAMYWYRQDPGQGLRLIYYSQIVNDFQKGDIAEGYSVSREKKESFPLTVTSAQKNPTAFYLCASRSGRATDEQFFGPGTRLTVL.

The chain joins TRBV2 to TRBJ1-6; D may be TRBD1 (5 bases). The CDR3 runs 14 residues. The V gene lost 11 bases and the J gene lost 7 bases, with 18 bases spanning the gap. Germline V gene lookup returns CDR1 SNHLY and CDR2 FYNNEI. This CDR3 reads CASKGQGSNSPLHF. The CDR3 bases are TGTGCCTCCAAGGGGCAGGGCTCGAATTCACCCCTCCACTTT.

CDR3 residues: CASSLYDLPASPLHF. CDR3 sequence (DNA): TGCGCCAGCAGCTTGTACGACCTGCCGGCTTCACCCCTCCACTTT. The chain has TRBV5-1 and TRBJ1-6; no definite D call. Germline CDR1 reads SGHRS; CDR2 reads YFSETQ. Trimming removed 1 base from V and 9 bases from J, with 14 bases in between. CDR3 length: 15 residues.

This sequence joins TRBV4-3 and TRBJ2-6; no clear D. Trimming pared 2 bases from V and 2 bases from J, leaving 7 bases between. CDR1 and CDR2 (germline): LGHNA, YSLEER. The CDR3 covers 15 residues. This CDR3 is CASSQTTAGANVLTF. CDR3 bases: TGCGCCAGCAGCCAAACGACCGCTGGGGCCAACGTCCTGACTTTC.

In DNA, the CDR3 is TGTGCCAGCAGTGAAAGGGCCCTAAGCAATCAGCCCCAGCATTTT. Protein product: CASSERALSNQPQHF. The J gene is TRBJ1-5, the V gene TRBV2; no definite D call. The germline V gene has CDR1 SNHLY and CDR2 FYNNEI. Trimming left V 2 bases short and J 1 base short, with 9 bases between. The length of the CDR3 is 15 residues.